Reported below is one T cell receptor beta chain. Antigen: not known. This sample was included in a study of graft-versus-host responses after intestinal transplantation. Across the whole study: Grafts were multivisceral, liver-intestinal, or isolated intestinal. Induction using anti-thymocyte globulin, followed by tacrolimus and steroids for roughly 3 years, was given to all recipients.

TCRdb's copy holds only in-frame clones and misses some; the assay was immunoSEQ multiplex PCR. This sample has over 100,000 clones, with approximately 94% found just once. General study points: There were GvH clones found in recipient marrow, and some of them appeared first in ileum or blood. Maximum circulating GvH clone levels tracked with early post-transplant HvG decreases.

CDR3 size: 17 residues. V lost 0 bases and J lost 2; bases outside the gene matches: 5. CDR1 and CDR2 from the germline V gene are SGDLS and YYNGEE. The sequences come from unstimulated CD4+ T cells sorted from spleen or lymph node cells, collected before transplant. This chain joins TRBV9 and TRBJ2-2; 9 positions agree with TRBD2. This TCR was sampled from a human donor who was the organ donor for an intestinal transplant. The CDR3 protein is CASSVAAGGPNTGELFF. CDR3 bases: TGTGCCAGCAGCGTAGCCGCGGGAGGGCCAAACACCGGGGAGCTGTTTTTT.